These 29 T cell receptor beta chains share one sample of origin, sequenced in a study of T cells and copy number aberrations in small-cell lung cancer. Produced via immunoSEQ multiplex PCR; TCRdb's table is partial and in-frame only. The table records some 6,300 clones, approximately 76% of them present only once. Specimen: tumor tissue. The source is a man aged 45-65 years with small cell lung cancer.

V is TRBV19 and J is TRBJ1-2; no clear D. The CDR3 has 19 amino acids. The V and J ends lost 4 bases and 0 bases respectively, with 24 bases between them. Germline CDR1 is LNHDA and CDR2 is SQIVND (reference sequence). The CDR3 protein is CASSKVRNTFNLANYGYTF. The CDR3 DNA reads as TGTGCCAGTAGTAAAGTCCGTAACACTTTCAACTTAGCTAACTATGGCTACACCTTC.

V is TRBV5-1 and J is TRBJ2-7; D is undetermined. Germline V gene sequence: CDR1 SGHRS, CDR2 YFSETQ. The CDR3 extends over 14 amino acids. V was shortened by 4 bases and J by 3 bases, with 14 bases between the two germline ends. DNA of the CDR3: TGCGCCAGCAGCCCAACCGAGCATTTCTACGAGCAGTACTTC. This gives the protein CASSPTEHFYEQYF.

The CDR3 sequence: CSVRGTTSGRTDTQYF. CDR3 coding DNA: TGCAGCGTTCGGGGAACGACTAGCGGGAGAACAGATACGCAGTATTTT. This rearrangement joins TRBV29-1 to TRBJ2-3; TRBD2 agrees at 12 bases. Germline V gene data show CDR1 as SQVTM and CDR2 as ANQGSEA. V shed 5 bases and J 3 bases; nucleotides not matched to a gene: 9. The CDR3 has 16 amino acids.

This clone was seen just once. The CDR3, as DNA: TGTGCCAGCAGGACGAGAGGTGGTGCCGATACGCAGTATTTT. Protein sequence: CASRTRGGADTQYF. The J gene is TRBJ2-3, the V gene TRBV7-3; D is unresolved. The V end lost 6 bases, the J end lost 6 bases, and 16 bases lay between the germline ends. Germline V gene sequence: CDR1 SGHTA, CDR2 FQGTGA. The CDR3 spans 14 residues.

The chain links TRBV5-1 to TRBJ2-3; perhaps TRBD2 as D (5 bases). Deletions cut 1 base from V and 0 bases from J, with 6 bases between. This CDR3 is 14 amino acids long. Germline V gene sequence: CDR1 SGHRS, CDR2 YFSETQ. The CDR3, as DNA: TGCGCCAGCAGCTTGCGGGGAAGCACAGATACGCAGTATTTT. Translated: CASSLRGSTDTQYF.

The gene calls are TRBV29-1 and TRBJ2-3, with TRBD2 matching over 12 bases. CDR1 and CDR2 from the germline V gene are SQVTM and ANQGSEA. The CDR3 extends over 18 amino acids. V dropped 1 base and J dropped 0; count of bases not matched to a gene: 8. The CDR3 here is CSVEGTSGTSLSTDTQYF. In DNA form, the CDR3 reads TGCAGCGTTGAAGGGACTAGCGGGACCTCACTTAGCACAGATACGCAGTATTTT.

The chain carries TRBV27 and TRBJ2-1, with D uncertain. In germline, CDR1 is MNHEY, CDR2 SMNVEV (reference sequence). Trimming shortened V by 5 bases and J by 6 bases, and 11 bases separated the two germline ends. The CDR3 is 13 amino acids. For the CDR3, the DNA is TGTGCCAGCAGTCCGTTCATCAGCAATGAGCAGTTCTTC. This sequence encodes CASSPFISNEQFF.

This chain connects TRBV7-6 to TRBJ2-1; D is unclear. Germline V gene sequence: CDR1 SGHVS, CDR2 FNYEAQ. V gave up 4 bases and J gave up 9 bases, with 16 bases separating them. CDR3 length: 14 amino acids. The CDR3 DNA reads as TGTGCCAGCAGCTCCCGTTTATCAGAGCTTGAGCAGTTCTTC. Its translation is CASSSRLSELEQFF.

The gene calls are TRBV5-1 and TRBJ1-1, with a tentative D call TRBD1 (5 bases). The CDR3 runs 12 residues. Germline-derived CDR1 and CDR2 are SGHRS and YFSETQ. V lost 1 base and J 4 bases, leaving 5 bases between the germline ends. The CDR3 DNA reads TGCGCCAGCAGCTTGACAGGCACTGAAGCTTTCTTT. This sequence encodes CASSLTGTEAFF.

This clone has just a few counts. The V and J genes are TRBV7-3 and TRBJ2-1; 12 bases agree with TRBD2. J was trimmed by 4 bases and V by 5 bases; bases with no gene match: 9. The CDR3 loop spans 17 amino acids. CDR1 is SGHTA and CDR2 is FQGTGA in the germline V gene. The CDR3 spells CASSPTLAGGPYNEQFF. In DNA, the CDR3 is TGTGCCAGCAGCCCTACCCTAGCGGGAGGGCCTTACAATGAGCAGTTCTTC.

The genes are TRBV6-5 and TRBJ1-3; no reliable D call. The CDR3 covers 15 residues. V dropped 0 bases and J dropped 5 bases, with 11 bases sitting between them. Germline V gene sequence: CDR1 MNHEY, CDR2 SVGAGI. The CDR3 DNA reads TGTGCCAGCAGTTACTCCAGGTCTGGTAGAAACACCATATATTTT. Translating gives CASSYSRSGRNTIYF.

J is TRBJ1-1 and V is TRBV6-5; 7 bases map to TRBD1. CDR1 and CDR2 (germline): MNHEY, SVGAGI. With 2 bases clipped from V and 3 bases from J, the junction kept 3 bases outside the gene matches. The CDR3 is 14 residues long. In DNA, the CDR3 is TGTGCCAGCAGTTACCGTACAGGGGACACTGAAGCTTTCTTT. Protein sequence: CASSYRTGDTEAFF.

This clone showed up just a few times. The CDR3 DNA reads as TGTGCCAGCAGCCCCCTGATAGCGGGAGGGCCCGAGCAGTTCTTC. Its translation is CASSPLIAGGPEQFF. The chain employs TRBV5-4 and TRBJ2-1; the match to TRBD2 covers 11 bases. The CDR3 covers 15 residues. The V and J ends lost 4 bases and 10 bases, in that order; junction bases with no gene match: 10. Germline CDR1 reads SGHNT; CDR2 reads YYREEE (reference sequence).

The chain has TRBV9 and TRBJ1-2; D unresolved. The ends were cut back, 0 bases at V and 4 bases at J, with 4 bases in the middle. The length of the CDR3 is 12 residues. The germline CDR1 and CDR2 sequences are SGDLS and YYNGEE. CDR3 protein: CASSVGGYGYTF. The CDR3, as DNA: TGTGCCAGCAGCGTAGGGGGCTATGGCTACACCTTC.

CDR3 sequence: CASSLSVGADTQYF. As DNA, the CDR3 is TGTGCCAGCAGCTTATCCGTGGGGGCAGATACGCAGTATTTT. The chain is built from TRBV7-3 and TRBJ2-3; D is possibly TRBD1 or TRBD2 (5 bases each). CDR1 is SGHTA and CDR2 is FQGTGA in the germline V gene. Trimming removed 2 bases at V and 4 bases at J, with 10 bases between. The CDR3 runs to 14 residues.

V gene TRBV6-1 combines with J gene TRBJ1-2; D gene ambiguous. Germline V CDR1 and CDR2: MNHNS, SASEGT. V shed 6 bases and J shed 9 bases, with 11 bases lying between them. The CDR3 spans 11 residues. CDR3 coding DNA: TGTGCCAGCAGCTTCAGTGGACGCTACACCTTC. Translating gives CASSFSGRYTF.

This clone was detected once. This chain links TRBV18 with TRBJ2-5; a weak D match, TRBD1 (5 bases). Germline V gene data show CDR1 as KGHSH and CDR2 as LQKENI. Trimming shortened V by 3 bases and J by 5 bases, and 10 bases separated the two germline ends. CDR3 size: 13 residues. The CDR3: CASSPDTGETQYF. The CDR3 DNA follows: TGTGCCAGCTCACCCGACACAGGCGAGACCCAGTACTTC.

V gene TRBV7-8 combines with J gene TRBJ1-2; 10 nucleotides line up with TRBD1. The germline gives CDR1 SGHVS, CDR2 FQNEAQ. V was clipped by 0 bases and J by 4 bases; unmatched bases: 5. The CDR3 length is 16 residues. The CDR3 DNA sequence: TGTGCCAGCAGCTTAGCGCAGGGACAGGGGAGCTATGGCTACACCTTC. Translating gives CASSLAQGQGSYGYTF.

The V and J genes are TRBV11-3 and TRBJ2-1; D remains ambiguous. Germline loops: CDR1 SGHNT, CDR2 YENEEA. With 1 base removed from V and 4 bases from J, the gap between germline ends came to 11 bases. CDR3 length equals 15 residues. The CDR3 bases are TGTGCCAGCAGCTTAGGGCCCTTGATTTACAATGAGCAGTTCTTC. Its protein is CASSLGPLIYNEQFF.

A single count supports this clone. The chain recombines TRBV15 with TRBJ1-1; D uncertain. Per the germline V gene, CDR1 is LNHNV and CDR2 is YYDKDF (reference sequence). Trimming cost V 1 base and J 5 bases, with 8 bases left between them. The CDR3 has 13 amino acids. CDR3 in amino acids: CATSRAQETEAFF. CDR3 sequence (DNA): TGTGCCACCAGCAGAGCTCAGGAGACTGAAGCTTTCTTT.

V usage is TRBV5-4 and J usage is TRBJ2-5, with D possibly being TRBD1 or TRBD2 (7 bases each). The CDR3 spans 15 residues. Germline V lookup: CDR1 SGHNT, CDR2 YYREEE (reference sequence). Between the trimmed V and J ends, which lost 1 base and 5 bases, there was a span of 15 bases. The CDR3: CASSLLYQGGETQYF. The CDR3 DNA is TGTGCCAGCAGCTTGCTGTATCAGGGGGGGGAGACCCAGTACTTC.

The rearrangement uses TRBV29-1 and TRBJ2-7; 8 nucleotides agree with TRBD1. There are 15 residues in the CDR3. V shed 4 bases, J shed 5 bases, and the junction held 13 bases outside the gene matches. Germline lookup yields CDR1 SQVTM and CDR2 ANQGSEA. In DNA form, the CDR3 reads TGCAGCGTTGGTTTCGGGCAGGGGGCTTGGAACGAGCAGTACTTC. Amino acid sequence: CSVGFGQGAWNEQYF.

The chain is built from TRBV29-1 and TRBJ2-6; TRBD1 aligns across 10 bases. Germline CDR1 is SQVTM and CDR2 is ANQGSEA. This CDR3 has 19 residues. V shed 4 bases and J 1 base; nucleotides not matched to a gene: 13. CDR3 sequence: CSVGSPTGGLSSGANVLTF. In nucleotides, the CDR3 is TGCAGCGTTGGCTCCCCGACAGGGGGCTTGAGTTCTGGGGCCAACGTCCTGACTTTC.

The chain is built from TRBV5-1 and TRBJ1-2; D possibly corresponds to TRBD1 (5 bases). Germline values: CDR1 SGHRS, CDR2 YFSETQ. The CDR3 runs 16 residues. V was pared by 0 bases and J by 5 bases, with 17 bases between. The CDR3 coding sequence is TGCGCCAGCAGCTTGGCCGGGGGAGGGAGTATGTATGGCTACACCTTC. As protein: CASSLAGGGSMYGYTF.

The chain combines TRBV15 with TRBJ1-1; D unclear. From germline, CDR1 is LNHNV and CDR2 YYDKDF (reference sequence). This CDR3 is 15 amino acids long. Trimming pared 1 base from V and 5 bases from J, leaving 14 bases between. The CDR3 DNA is TGTGCCACCAGCAGAGCGGGAGGTTTGGGGACTGAAGCTTTCTTT. Its translation is CATSRAGGLGTEAFF.

This clone was seen just once. This chain joins TRBV7-6 and TRBJ1-2; D not resolved. In germline, CDR1 is SGHVS, CDR2 FNYEAQ. V lost 5 bases to trimming and J lost 3 bases, with 10 bases between them. The CDR3 totals 13 residues. The CDR3 sequence is CASSPRRDYGYTF. The CDR3 nucleotides read TGTGCCAGCAGCCCCCGGCGCGACTATGGCTACACCTTC. The variable domain in full, with the rest retrieved from reference TRBV7-6 and TRBJ1-2, is GAGVSQSPRYKVTKRGQDVALRCDPISGHVSLYWYRQALGQGPEFLTYFNYEAQQDKSGLPNDRFSAERPEGSISTLTIQRTEQRDSAMYRCASSPRRDYGYTFGSGTRLTVV.

This clone showed up just a few times. The chain uses TRBV11-2 and TRBJ2-3; TRBD1 matches at 11 bases. The trim removed 5 bases at V and 2 bases at J, leaving 3 bases unmatched. The CDR3 is 15 residues long. Germline V gives CDR1 SGHAT, CDR2 FQNNGV. The CDR3 region is CASSSGQGATDTQYF. In DNA, the CDR3 is TGTGCCAGCAGCAGTGGACAGGGGGCCACAGATACGCAGTATTTT.

This chain connects TRBV19 to TRBJ1-2; D not certain. Per germline, CDR1 LNHDA and CDR2 SQIVND (reference sequence). The V end lost 4 bases, the J end lost 10 bases, and 13 bases lay between the germline ends. The CDR3 consists of 12 residues. CDR3 amino acids: CASSTGRLHYTF. In DNA form, the CDR3 reads TGTGCCAGTAGTACCGGCCGACTCCACTACACCTTC.

J is TRBJ2-3 and V is TRBV11-2; TRBD2 matches 10 bases. The V gene's germline CDR1 is SGHAT and CDR2 FQNNGV. The CDR3 runs to 17 residues. V dropped 6 bases and J dropped 2; count of bases not matched to a gene: 11. The CDR3 protein is CASSPGGAGGITDTQYF. In DNA, the CDR3 is TGTGCCAGCAGTCCCGGGGGAGCGGGAGGGATCACAGATACGCAGTATTTT.